The rows below give T cell receptor beta chains drawn from one sample of a study of OX40 agonist ivuxolimab in advanced cancers. The data were produced by immunoSEQ multiplex PCR, yet TCRdb's version contains in-frame clones alone and is incomplete. The sample holds roughly 76,000 clones, about 93% seen once. This material consisted of CD4+ or CD8+ T cells sorted from blood, taken in a trial of the OX40 agonist ivuxolimab. The receptors were sampled from an adult with an advanced solid tumor such as melanoma, head and neck, liver or kidney cancer. The CDR3 runs from the conserved cysteine through the conserved F or W. D genes are given only for firm matches. Rows may omit the clone size; those that give it use once, few, many or a size class.

abundance	d_gene	j_gene	v_gene	CDR3aa	CDR3nt
NA	TRBD2	TRBJ2-5	TRBV9	CASSESGGDETQYF	TGTGCCAGCAGCGAGTCGGGGGGTGATGAGACCCAGTACTTC
NA	TRBD2	TRBJ2-1	TRBV19	CASSIGLAGGFNEQFF	TGTGCCAGTAGTATAGGGCTAGCGGGGGGGTTCAATGAGCAGTTCTTC
NA	NA	TRBJ1-2	TRBV9	CASSPSLPYGYTF	TGTGCCAGCAGCCCTTCTCTCCCCTATGGCTACACCTTC
NA	NA	TRBJ2-2	TRBV6-5	CASSYSMGGELFF	TGTGCCAGCAGTTACTCGATGGGCGGGGAGCTGTTTTTT
NA	NA	TRBJ1-1	TRBV6-1	CASSENREYTEAFF	TGTGCCAGCAGTGAAAACAGGGAATACACTGAAGCTTTCTTT
NA	TRBD2	TRBJ2-7	TRBV11-2	CASSTHSGRDEQYF	TGTGCCAGCAGCACTCATAGCGGGCGCGACGAGCAGTACTTC
NA	TRBD1	TRBJ2-2	TRBV5-1	CASSLAGVLGTDSNTGELFF	TGCGCCAGCAGCTTGGCCGGTGTGCTGGGGACAGATTCTAACACCGGGGAGCTGTTTTTT
once	NA	TRBJ1-1	TRBV27	CASSLGGGFTEAFF	TGTGCCAGCAGTTTGGGGGGGGGATTCACTGAAGCTTTCTTT
NA	TRBD2	TRBJ2-7	TRBV27	CASSLPAGGEGSYEQYF	TGTGCCAGCAGTCTACCCGCCGGGGGGGAAGGCTCCTACGAGCAGTACTTC
NA	NA	TRBJ2-3	TRBV29-1	CSVGGKVDPDTQYF	TGCAGCGTTGGAGGGAAAGTGGACCCAGATACGCAGTATTTT
NA	NA	TRBJ2-5	TRBV6-1	CASSEDRETQYF	TGTGCCAGCAGTGAAGATCGAGAGACCCAGTACTTC
once	NA	TRBJ1-2	TRBV7-2	CASSPSYGYTF	TGTGCCAGCAGCCCGTCCTATGGCTACACCTTC
NA	NA	TRBJ2-7	TRBV7-9	CASSLNGGQSPYEQYF	TGTGCCAGCAGCCTAAATGGAGGTCAGTCGCCCTACGAGCAGTACTTC
NA	NA	TRBJ2-2	TRBV7-2	CASSPTVGVRELFF	TGTGCCAGCAGCCCGACTGTCGGGGTCCGGGAGCTGTTTTTT
NA	TRBD2	TRBJ2-5	TRBV30	CAWSVDGGGALETQYF	TGTGCCTGGAGTGTCGACGGCGGGGGGGCATTAGAGACCCAGTACTTC
NA	NA	TRBJ2-1	TRBV5-1	CASSFWLANEQFF	TGCGCCAGCAGCTTTTGGCTAGCCAATGAGCAGTTCTTC
NA	TRBD1	TRBJ2-2	TRBV7-3	CASSLTDRLGNTGELFF	TGTGCCAGCAGCTTAACGGACAGGTTGGGGAACACCGGGGAGCTGTTTTTT
NA	NA	TRBJ2-1	TRBV7-9	CASSLMAGHNEQFF	TGTGCCAGCAGCTTAATGGCAGGGCACAATGAGCAGTTCTTC
NA	TRBD2	TRBJ2-7	TRBV4-3	CASSLTRTSGGYEQYF	TGCGCCAGCAGCCTAACCCGGACTAGCGGGGGTTACGAGCAGTACTTC
NA	TRBD1	TRBJ2-7	TRBV13	CASSSPGQGSYEQYF	TGTGCCAGCAGTTCCCCGGGACAGGGATCCTACGAGCAGTACTTC
once	NA	TRBJ1-2	TRBV6-4	CASSPNGEYGYTF	TGTGCCAGCTCTCCGAACGGGGAATATGGCTACACCTTC
NA	TRBD2	TRBJ2-1	TRBV7-8	CASSLASVLAGGPNNEQFF	TGTGCCAGCAGCTTAGCGTCTGTACTAGCGGGGGGTCCCAACAATGAGCAGTTCTTC
NA	NA	TRBJ2-1	TRBV7-8	CASSLGGEGIYNEQFF	TGTGCCAGCAGCTTAGGGGGGGAAGGGATCTACAATGAGCAGTTCTTC
NA	TRBD1	TRBJ2-7	TRBV9	CASSARTGGSYEQYF	TGTGCCAGCAGCGCCCGGACAGGGGGCTCCTACGAGCAGTACTTC
NA	NA	TRBJ2-5	TRBV10-3	CAISEPSQETQYF	TGTGCCATCAGTGAGCCAAGCCAAGAGACCCAGTACTTC
NA	TRBD1	TRBJ1-2	TRBV25-1	CASSVSRGYGYTF	TGTGCCAGCAGTGTGTCCAGGGGGTATGGCTACACCTTC
medium-sized	TRBD1	TRBJ1-4	TRBV9	CASSATGVHEKLFF	TGTGCCAGCAGCGCGACAGGGGTGCATGAAAAACTGTTTTTT
NA	NA	TRBJ2-1	TRBV6-1	CATLIYGGYNEQFF	TGTGCCACCCTAATTTATGGGGGGTACAATGAGCAGTTCTTC
NA	NA	TRBJ2-1	TRBV27	CASSLGSTVAGYNEQFF	TGTGCCAGCAGTTTAGGGTCGACAGTTGCAGGCTACAATGAGCAGTTCTTC